The present T cell receptor beta chain was sequenced within a study of ipilimumab plus nivolumab after autologous stem cell transplantation. Study as a whole: The DLBCL group included primary refractory and relapsed cases.

Sequencing was performed with immunoSEQ multiplex PCR; in TCRdb, only in-frame clones are kept and a portion is missing. This table has 84,000 or so clones, about 83% appearing once. Starting 14 to 28 days after autologous transplant, ipilimumab 1 mg/kg was given. Dosing: nivolumab 3 mg/kg IV, weeks 1, 4, 7, 10, then every two weeks to week 26. On this clone: Its antigen is unidentified.

Trimming left V 0 bases short and J 2 bases short, with 11 bases between. The CDR3 extends over 16 amino acids. Germline values: CDR1 LGHNA, CDR2 YNFKEQ. Whole-study results and caveats: The authors say TCR, Treg and microbiome findings warrant further study.

The rearrangement links TRBV4-2 to TRBJ1-5, with D perhaps TRBD1 (5 bases). The input for sequencing was PBMCs, taken in a trial of ipilimumab plus nivolumab as post-transplant consolidation. The source of this sequence is a male donor with diffuse large B-cell lymphoma. The CDR3 DNA follows: TGTGCCAGCAGCCAAGAGGTTGGGGGGGGCAATCAGCCCCAGCATTTT. Protein: CASSQEVGGGNQPQHF.